The 13 T cell receptor beta chains below all came from one sample that was sequenced in a study of beta chain features in type 1 diabetes. All of the isolated RNA was reverse transcribed, so expressed TCRB transcripts were sequenced. Using immunoSEQ multiplex PCR, the repertoire was profiled, and TCRdb retains in-frame clones only, with some absent. The sample has tens of thousands of clones, around 60% seen once. Sequenced sample: Tregs from blood. All receptors derive from a woman aged 25 to 39 in good health.

This clone turned up a few times. As DNA, the CDR3 is TGCGCCAGCAGCTTGGATCTAGCCTATGAGCAGTTCTTC. Protein: CASSLDLAYEQFF. The chain joins TRBV5-1 to TRBJ2-1, with D perhaps TRBD2 (5 bases). V lost 0 bases to trimming and J lost 8 bases, with 9 bases between them. This CDR3 has 13 residues. Germline values: CDR1 SGHRS, CDR2 YFSETQ.

This clone was found a few times. The J gene is TRBJ2-7, the V gene TRBV29-1; maybe TRBD1 (5 bases). The V gene lost 6 bases and the J gene lost 9 bases, with 15 bases spanning the gap. The CDR3 has 11 amino acids. Germline assignment: CDR1 SQVTM and CDR2 ANQGSEA. The CDR3 is CSVVTRGRQYF. The CDR3, as DNA: TGCAGCGTCGTAACAAGGGGTCGGCAGTACTTC.

The chain is built from TRBV7-3 and TRBJ2-1; 7 bases are a match to TRBD2. From germline, CDR1 is SGHTA and CDR2 FQGTGA. This CDR3 is 13 amino acids long. Trimming at V came to 8 bases and at J to 5 bases, leaving 6 bases not matched to a gene. The CDR3 region has the DNA TGTGCCAGCCGCGAAACTAGCGACAATGAGCAGTTCTTC. This codes for CASRETSDNEQFF.

The gene calls are TRBV6-1 and TRBJ1-3; the match to TRBD1 covers 9 bases. Trimming cost V 4 bases and J 1 base; bases outside gene matches: 8. The CDR3 consists of 17 residues. Per germline, CDR1 MNHNS and CDR2 SASEGT. CDR3 protein: CASSAAAGTGSGNTIYF. The CDR3 DNA sequence: TGTGCCAGCAGTGCCGCCGCCGGGACAGGGTCTGGAAACACCATATATTTT.

As concerns this clone: Relative to the germline gene, one junction end is altered; a read error may explain this. V is TRBV18 and J is TRBJ1-2; 9 positions match TRBD1. Germline V gene sequence: CDR1 KGHSH, CDR2 LQKENI. There are 16 residues in the CDR3. Written as DNA, the CDR3 is TGTGCCAGCTCACCTCAAGGACAGGGGATATCCTATGGCTACGCCTTC. This encodes CASSPQGQGISYGYAF.

The chain combines TRBV7-8 with TRBJ2-1; 7 nucleotides agree with TRBD1. This CDR3 is 15 amino acids long. Germline values: CDR1 SGHVS, CDR2 FQNEAQ. J gave up 6 bases and V 4 bases, and 9 bases lay outside the gene matches. The CDR3: CASSSQGVSINEQFF. Here the CDR3 DNA reads TGTGCCAGCAGCTCCCAGGGGGTTAGTATCAATGAGCAGTTCTTC.

The genes are TRBV27 and TRBJ2-6, with D unresolved. Between the trimmed V and J ends, which lost 8 bases and 1 base, there was a span of 12 bases. The CDR3 loop spans 15 amino acids. CDR1 MNHEY and CDR2 SMNVEV come from the germline V gene (reference sequence). CDR3 residues: CASRRSVSGANVLTF. In nucleotides, the CDR3 is TGTGCCAGCCGAAGATCGGTTTCTGGGGCCAACGTCCTGACTTTC.

This clone was seen more than once but under ten times. Its ends do not fully match the called genes, so a read error is possible. The V gene is TRBV23-1, the J gene TRBJ2-2; TRBD1 matches 12 bases. TRBV23-1 is an ORF for which the function is uncertain. The length of the CDR3 is 16 residues. For the CDR3, the DNA is TGCGCCAGCAGTTGCCCCGGGACAGGGGGCCTCCGGGGAGCTGTTTTT. It specifies CASSCPGTGGLRGAVF.

V is TRBV5-1 and J is TRBJ2-1; TRBD2 is a possible D gene (5 bases). V shed 0 bases and J shed 1 base, with 5 bases lying between them. The CDR3 covers 14 residues. The germline CDR1 and CDR2 sequences are SGHRS and YFSETQ. The chain's CDR3 is CASSLGRSYNEQFF. The CDR3 DNA sequence: TGCGCCAGCAGCTTGGGGAGGTCCTACAATGAGCAGTTCTTC.

The J gene is TRBJ1-1, the V gene TRBV5-5, with 7 positions matching TRBD1. The CDR3 contains 13 residues. In germline, CDR1 is SGHKS, CDR2 YYEKEE (reference sequence). V shed 4 bases, J shed 11 bases, and the junction held 11 bases outside the gene matches. The CDR3 here is CASSPHRDSDAFF. The CDR3 DNA reads as TGTGCCAGCAGCCCCCACCGGGACAGTGACGCTTTCTTT.

The chain combines TRBV5-1 with TRBJ2-3; the D gene is possibly TRBD2 (6 bases). V was pared by 0 bases and J by 1 base, with 12 bases between. CDR1 and CDR2 (germline): SGHRS, YFSETQ. The CDR3 runs to 16 residues. The CDR3 region has the DNA TGCGCCAGCAGCTTGGTAACGGGGGTCGGCACAGATACGCAGTATTTT. Encoded protein: CASSLVTGVGTDTQYF.

This clone was counted a few times. The chain joins TRBV19 to TRBJ2-1, with D maybe TRBD2 (5 bases). CDR3 length equals 14 residues. Germline V lookup: CDR1 LNHDA, CDR2 SQIVND (reference sequence). The V end was cut by 7 bases, the J end by 2 bases, with 12 bases between. The CDR3 protein is CASMESGAYNEQFF. For the CDR3, the DNA is TGTGCCAGTATGGAGAGCGGAGCCTACAATGAGCAGTTCTTC. The entire variable domain, with the rest obtained from reference TRBV19 and TRBJ2-1, is as follows: DGGITQSPKYLFRKEGQNVTLSCEQNLNHDAMYWYRQDPGQGLRLIYYSQIVNDFQKGDIAEGYSVSREKKESFPLTVTSAQKNPTAFYLCASMESGAYNEQFFGPGTRLTVL.

This clone has just one count. The CDR3 nucleotides read TGTGCCTGGAGTTTTGGGCAGGGGCACTCCTACGAGCAGTACTTC. Amino acids: CAWSFGQGHSYEQYF. The genes are TRBV30 and TRBJ2-7; TRBD1 might be the D (6 bases). Germline CDR1 and CDR2: GTSNPN and SVGIG (reference sequence). V was clipped by 2 bases and J by 0 bases, with 14 bases between them. CDR3 length equals 15 residues.